The 3 T cell receptor beta chains reported below all come from one sample, sequenced in a study of monozygotic twins with inflammatory bowel disease. TCRdb re-called the 5' RACE reads; one entry per CDR3 protein, DNA not given. Its listing shows over 350,000 distinct CDR3 sequences. The sequencing sample was made of blood. Receptors were obtained from a human donor with ulcerative colitis or Crohn's disease, or a healthy co-twin of an affected twin (not recorded which).

The V gene is TRBV5-6, the J gene TRBJ2-7; TCRdb designates TRBD1, a call that cannot be tested without DNA. CDR3 size: 12 residues. Germline V gene data show CDR1 as SGHDT and CDR2 as YYEEEE. The CDR3 loop is CASSHSGYEQYF.

The J gene is TRBJ2-1, the V gene TRBV10-3; TCRdb designates TRBD2, a call that cannot be tested without DNA. Germline V gives CDR1 ENHRY, CDR2 SYGVKD. This CDR3 is built from 15 residues. CDR3 region: CAISEFTSGHNEQFF.

The chain is built from TRBV29-1 and TRBJ2-1; the D call of TRBD1 rests on TCRdb alone, since no DNA is present to check it. The CDR3 totals 16 residues. Germline V lookup: CDR1 SQVTM, CDR2 ANQGSEA. CDR3 sequence reads: CSAGPRDPISYNEQFF.